The rows below give T cell receptor beta chains drawn from one sample of a study of blood T cell repertoires in COVID-19. Some clones are missing from TCRdb's copy, which holds only in-frame ones; the method was immunoSEQ multiplex PCR. The sample consists of tens of thousands of clones, roughly 90% of them appearing once. Sequenced input: peripheral blood. These receptors all stem from a woman aged 55-69 years with active COVID-19. CDR3s include the opening cysteine and the closing phenylalanine or tryptophan. A D gene is named only where the DNA matches it firmly. Some rows have no size entry. The others give once, few or many, or a class for an expanded clone.

d_call clone_size j_call v_call cdr3_nt cdr3_aa
. few TRBJ1-5 TRBV2 TGTGCCAGCAGTGATCGGGGGAGCAATCAGCCCCAGCATTTT CASSDRGSNQPQHF
TRBD1 . TRBJ1-4 TRBV15 TGTGCCACCAGCAGCGGTCCGGGACAGGGTAATGAAAAACTGTTTTTT CATSSGPGQGNEKLFF
. once TRBJ1-6 TRBV4-3 TGCGCCAGCAGCCAAGAAGGGGGACAAGCTAATTCACCCCTCCACTTT CASSQEGGQANSPLHF
. . TRBJ1-5 TRBV2 TGTGCCAGCAGTGAACGAAGCGTGAGTCAGCCCCAGCATTTT CASSERSVSQPQHF
. . TRBJ1-5 TRBV2 TGTGCCAGCAGAGTAGAAGGAGGGCAGCCCCAGCATTTT CASRVEGGQPQHF
. . TRBJ1-3 TRBV6-5 TGTGCCAGCGAAGGACTTCTAAGCTCTGGAAACACCATATATTTT CASEGLLSSGNTIYF
TRBD1 . TRBJ1-2 TRBV9 TGTGCCAGCAGCGTCGGGACAGGGGTTTACTATGGCTACACCTTC CASSVGTGVYYGYTF
. . TRBJ1-5 TRBV12-3/TRBV12-4 TGTGCCAGCAGTTATGGCAGGGCGCAGCCCCAGCATTTT CASSYGRAQPQHF
. . TRBJ1-2 TRBV3-1/TRBV3-2 TGTGCCAGCAGTTTTGGACAGCCCTATGGCTACACCTTC CASSFGQPYGYTF
. . TRBJ1-3 TRBV2 TGTGCCAGCAGTTTGGGGAGCTCTGGAAACACCATATATTTT CASSLGSSGNTIYF
TRBD1 . TRBJ1-6 TRBV7-3 TGTGCCAGCAGCTCCGGACAGGGTGGCAATTCACCCCTCCACTTT CASSSGQGGNSPLHF
. . TRBJ1-2 TRBV20-1 TGCAGTGCATCCCCGGGGTATGGCTACACCTTC CSASPGYGYTF
. once TRBJ2-7 TRBV10-3 TGTGCCATCAGTGAGTCCCGGGATTACGAGCAGTACTTC CAISESRDYEQYF
TRBD1 . TRBJ2-1 TRBV5-6 TGTGCCAGCAGACGGGGACAGGGGGCCTACAATGAGCAGTTCTTC CASRRGQGAYNEQFF
. . TRBJ1-1 TRBV5-1 TGCGCCAGCAGCCTGACAGATAACACTGAAGCTTTCTTT CASSLTDNTEAFF
TRBD1 once TRBJ2-1 TRBV15 TGTGCCACCAGCAGAGTGGGAGAGGGGGCCTATGAGCAGTTCTTC CATSRVGEGAYEQFF
. . TRBJ2-3 TRBV5-1 TGCGCCAGCAGCTTACTAGATCAGGCAGATACGCAGTATTTT CASSLLDQADTQYF
. few TRBJ2-2 TRBV5-1 TGCGCCAGCAGCTACCAGGAGGACACCGGGGAGCTGTTTTTT CASSYQEDTGELFF
TRBD1 . TRBJ1-2 TRBV7-6 TGTGCCAGCAGCTTAGGGGCGACGGGGACAGGGGTTGGCTACACCTTC CASSLGATGTGVGYTF
TRBD1 . TRBJ2-1 TRBV29-1 TGCAGCGTAAAGACAGGGGGGGTCAATGAGCAGTTCTTC CSVKTGGVNEQFF
. . TRBJ1-5 TRBV7-8 TGTGCCAGCAGCCCAGGACAAGGGTCGGGCAATCAGCCCCAGCATTTT CASSPGQGSGNQPQHF
TRBD2 . TRBJ2-1 TRBV5-4 TGTGCCAGTTCCCTAGGGACGGGGGGGAACTACAATGAGCAGTTCTTC CASSLGTGGNYNEQFF
TRBD1 . TRBJ2-7 TRBV6-4 TGTGCCAGCAGTGACCCCCGACAGGGTGCCTACGAGCAGTACTTC CASSDPRQGAYEQYF
. . TRBJ2-1 TRBV4-3 TGCGCCAGCAGCCTTGAGTCCCTTTACAATGAGCAGTTCTTC CASSLESLYNEQFF
. . TRBJ1-1 TRBV13 TGTGCCAGCAGACGCGGGGGCGGCGGACCTGAAGCTTTCTTT CASRRGGGGPEAFF
TRBD2 once TRBJ2-5 TRBV23-1 TGCGCCAGCAGCCTACCCCCGGGACTAGCGGGACAAGAGACCCAGTACTTC CASSLPPGLAGQETQYF
. . TRBJ2-7 TRBV6-5 TGTGCCAGCAGTTACCAGGGCCCTTTCGAGCAGTACTTC CASSYQGPFEQYF
TRBD2 . TRBJ2-3 TRBV7-3 TGTGCCAGCAGCTTAAAAGGCACTAGCGGGGGAGGCACAGATACGCAGTATTTT CASSLKGTSGGGTDTQYF
. . TRBJ1-6 TRBV19 TGTGCCAGTAGTTTCTTTACGGGAGTCAATTCACCCCTCCACTTT CASSFFTGVNSPLHF
TRBD2 . TRBJ2-3 TRBV3-1/TRBV3-2 TGTGCCAGCAGCCAAGGGGTTAGCGGGGGGGCTGTTTTT CASSQGVSGGAVF
. . TRBJ2-7 TRBV29-1 TGCAGCGTTGAAGAGGGCGCAGGGTCCTTACGCGAGCAGTACTTC CSVEEGAGSLREQYF
. . TRBJ2-7 TRBV9 TGTGCCAGCAGCGTGGGGACTGATCATATCTACGAGCAGTACTTC CASSVGTDHIYEQYF
. few TRBJ2-2 TRBV9 TGTGCCAGCAGCGTATCGGGCGGGGAGATCACCGGGGAGCTGTTTTTT CASSVSGGEITGELFF
. . TRBJ1-3 TRBV18 TGTGCCAGCTCACCAGAGGGCCGCTCTGGAAACACCATATATTTT CASSPEGRSGNTIYF
TRBD1 . TRBJ1-4 TRBV5-6 TGTGCCAGCAGCCCAAGGACAGGGAAGGGTTCGAACGAAAAACTGTTTTTT CASSPRTGKGSNEKLFF
TRBD1 . TRBJ1-3 TRBV5-5 TGTGCCAGCAGCTTGGCCCGGACAGGGGTGAACACCATATATTTT CASSLARTGVNTIYF
. . TRBJ2-5 TRBV5-1 TGCGCCAGCAGCTTGGGACAGAGAACTATAGAGACCCAGTACTTC CASSLGQRTIETQYF
. . TRBJ1-1 TRBV2 TGTGCCAGCCTACAGGAGCTGAACACTGAAGCTTTCTTT CASLQELNTEAFF
TRBD1 . TRBJ1-2 TRBV27 TGTGCCAGCAGTTCGGGACAGGGTACGGGCTACACCTTC CASSSGQGTGYTF
. few TRBJ1-3 TRBV4-2 TGTGCCAGCAGCCAAGCCGGAGGCTACTCTGGAAACACCATATATTTT CASSQAGGYSGNTIYF
. . TRBJ1-1 TRBV6-5 TGTGCCAGCAGTTACACGGACGGACTCGAAGCTTTCTTT CASSYTDGLEAFF
TRBD1 . TRBJ1-2 TRBV9 TGTGCCAGCAGCGCGACAGGGCGCCTTGGCTACACCTTC CASSATGRLGYTF
. . TRBJ1-1 TRBV5-4 TGTGCCAGCAGCTCCGAGGGGGGGTACACTGAAGCTTTCTTT CASSSEGGYTEAFF
. . TRBJ1-1 TRBV19 TGTGCCAGTAGTGAACCACTGAAAGCTTTCTTT CASSEPLKAFF
TRBD1 . TRBJ1-1 TRBV12-3/TRBV12-4 TGTGCCAGCGCAAAAAGGGGGCGGAGTGCTTTCTTT CASAKRGRSAFF
TRBD2 . TRBJ2-3 TRBV10-3 TGTGCCATCAGTGAGCTAGCGGGGGGGGAAGATACGCAGTATTTT CAISELAGGEDTQYF
. . TRBJ2-2 TRBV4-2 TGTGCCAGCAGCCAAGAGAGGATCAACACCGGGGAGCTGTTTTTT CASSQERINTGELFF
. . TRBJ2-1 TRBV7-2 TGTGCCAGCAGCTTAACCCGGGACTCTTGGAATGAGCAGTTCTTC CASSLTRDSWNEQFF
TRBD2 . TRBJ2-2 TRBV23-1 TGCGCCAGCAGCCTACTAGCGGGGGGCCATGGCGGGGAGCTGTTTTTT CASSLLAGGHGGELFF